This T cell receptor (beta chain) was identified in a study of STAT5B mutations in CD4+ large granular lymphocyte leukemia. Across the study: Healthy donors showed HLA-associated enrichment of the CDR3 'QG' motif. Findings of the study overall: Around 25% of private leukemic clonotypes occurred rarely in other patients' non-leukemic repertoires. Top patient clones used TRBV06 genes more often: 8/27 versus 2/35 in controls.

The V end lost 5 bases, the J end lost 2 bases, and 7 bases lay between the germline ends. Per the germline V gene, CDR1 is SQVTM and CDR2 is ANQGSEA. CDR3 length equals 12 residues. Sequenced by immunoSEQ multiplex PCR; TCRdb stores in-frame clones only, minus some. This table holds some 29,000 clones, 65% to 80% found once. A word on this clone: Its antigen is not identified.

The receptor was isolated from a human donor in good health. Sequencing was performed on CD4+ T cells from blood buffy coats. This rearrangement joins TRBV29-1 to TRBJ2-1, with D possibly TRBD2 on 5 matching bases. CDR3 region: CSVTGAYNEQFF. The CDR3 nucleotides are TGCAGCGTTACCGGGGCCTACAATGAGCAGTTCTTC.